One sample yielded the 20 T cell receptor beta chains listed below, sequenced in a study of T cell responses to AZD1222 COVID-19 vaccine. Sequencing was performed with immunoSEQ multiplex PCR; in TCRdb, only in-frame clones are kept and a portion is missing. The sample yields fewer than 110,000 clones, 75% to 95% seen once. Sequences were derived from peripheral blood, sampled 28 days after the second AZD1222 dose. The source is an adult who received the AZD1222 COVID-19 vaccine.

This clone occurred once. The rearrangement uses TRBV30 and TRBJ1-4, with TRBD1 as a possible D gene (5 bases). Germline CDR1 reads GTSNPN; CDR2 reads SVGIG (reference sequence). There are 14 residues in the CDR3. Trimming took off 3 bases at V and 4 bases at J, with 12 bases between the two ends. In DNA form, the CDR3 reads TGTGCCTGGAGCGTGACAGCTTTTAATGAAAAACTGTTTTTT. This sequence encodes CAWSVTAFNEKLFF. Combining the CDR3 with reference TRBV30 and TRBJ1-4 gives the whole variable domain SQTIHQWPATLVQPVGSPLSLECTVEGTSNPNLYWYRQAAGRGLQLLFYSVGIGQISSEVPQNLSASRPQDRQFILSSKKLLLSDSGFYLCAWSVTAFNEKLFFGSGTQLSVL.

This chain uses TRBV7-6 with TRBJ2-5, with D possibly matching TRBD2 (6 bases). There are 15 residues in the CDR3. V was clipped by 5 bases and J by 2 bases, with 15 bases between them. Germline V gene data show CDR1 as SGHVS and CDR2 as FNYEAQ. The CDR3 spells CASSTDRGKQETQYF. CDR3 sequence (DNA): TGTGCCAGCAGCACAGACCGGGGGAAGCAAGAGACCCAGTACTTC.

The chain has TRBV28 and TRBJ1-4, with D perhaps matching TRBD1 (5 bases). Germline-derived CDR1 and CDR2 are MDHEN and SYDVKM. The CDR3 is made up of 13 amino acids. V lost 2 bases, J lost 7 bases, and 8 bases lay in between. Here the CDR3 reads CASSLTGREKLFF. CDR3 sequence (DNA): TGTGCCAGCAGTTTAACGGGGCGTGAAAAACTGTTTTTT. Full variable domain (remainder filled in from reference TRBV28 and TRBJ1-4): DVKVTQSSRYLVKRTGEKVFLECVQDMDHENMFWYRQDPGLGLRLIYFSYDVKMKEKGDIPEGYSVSREKKERFSLILESASTNQTSMYLCASSLTGREKLFFGSGTQLSVL.

The chain is built from TRBV2 and TRBJ1-2; D gene unclear. The CDR3 spans 14 residues. Trimming shortened V by 10 bases and J by 5 bases, and 20 bases separated the two germline ends. Germline CDR1 reads SNHLY; CDR2 reads FYNNEI. The CDR3 DNA follows: TGTGCCACCCTACTGGCAGGAGAGGAATATGGCTACACCTTC. Its translation is CATLLAGEEYGYTF.

About this clone: Compared with germline, one end of the junction differs, possibly owing to a read error. The rearrangement joins TRBV18 to TRBJ1-1; 8 positions match TRBD1. Germline V gene data show CDR1 as KGHSH and CDR2 as LQKENI. The CDR3 loop spans 14 amino acids. CDR3 nucleotides: TGTGCCAGCTCACTGGACAGGGTGAAGACTGAAGCTTTCTTT. Its translation: CASSLDRVKTEAFF.

This chain joins TRBV9 and TRBJ2-1; no clear D gene. Germline-derived CDR1 and CDR2 are SGDLS and YYNGEE. This CDR3 comprises 12 residues. V was shortened by 3 bases and J by 7 bases, with 8 bases between the two germline ends. CDR3 amino acids: CASSEPRNEQFF. CDR3 DNA sequence: TGTGCCAGCAGCGAGCCAAGGAATGAGCAGTTCTTC.

On this clone itself: At one end the junction does not follow the germline gene, possibly because of a read error. This chain connects TRBV7-7 to TRBJ2-5; tentative D call: TRBD2 (7 bases). The CDR3 has 15 amino acids. Germline values: CDR1 SSHAT, CDR2 FNYEAQ (reference sequence). The CDR3 nucleotides read TGTGCTAGCAGCTGGGCCGGGGGGCGCGGGGAGACCCAGTACTTC. It translates to CASSWAGGRGETQYF. Filled out from reference TRBV7-7 and TRBJ2-5, the complete variable domain reads GAGVSQSPRYKVTKRGQDVTLRCDPISSHATLYWYQQALGQGPEFLTYFNYEAQPDKSGLPSDRFSAERPEGSISTLTIQRTEQRDSAMYRCASSWAGGRGETQYFGPGTRLLVL.

The table lists this clone with a count of one. The rearrangement links TRBV9 to TRBJ1-1; 7 bases are shared with TRBD1. The CDR3 is 14 residues long. V was pared by 4 bases and J by 1 base, with 4 bases of the junction left unmatched. Germline CDR1 reads SGDLS; CDR2 reads YYNGEE. CDR3 DNA sequence: TGTGCCAGCAGCCGGGGACAGAAGAACACTGAAGCTTTCTTT. Translation: CASSRGQKNTEAFF.

V usage is TRBV11-2 and J usage is TRBJ2-3; 7 bases line up with TRBD2. Trimming at V came to 5 bases and at J to 8 bases, leaving 4 bases not matched to a gene. The CDR3 is 12 residues long. Germline CDR1 and CDR2: SGHAT and FQNNGV. CDR3 in amino acids: CASSLGTTTQYF. As DNA, the CDR3 is TGTGCCAGCAGCCTAGGGACTACTACGCAGTATTTT.

A single count supports this clone. The chain links TRBV5-1 to TRBJ1-3; 7 positions match TRBD1. The V and J ends lost 0 bases and 4 bases, in that order; junction bases with no gene match: 7. Germline V gene data show CDR1 as SGHRS and CDR2 as YFSETQ. This CDR3 region has 16 residues. CDR3: CASSLGQGTEGNTIYF. The DNA for the CDR3 is TGCGCCAGCAGCTTGGGACAGGGAACGGAAGGAAACACCATATATTTT.

This rearrangement joins TRBV12-5 to TRBJ1-2, with 9 bases fitting TRBD1. The CDR3 consists of 15 residues. V lost 5 bases to trimming and J lost 8 bases; unmatched junction nucleotides: 12. CDR1 is LGHNT and CDR2 is FRNRAP in the germline V gene. The CDR3: CASGLDGTGKWGYTF. The CDR3 nucleotides read TGTGCTAGTGGTCTCGATGGGACAGGGAAGTGGGGCTACACCTTC.

This chain joins TRBV7-2 and TRBJ2-1; TRBD1 agrees at 12 bases. Germline V gene sequence: CDR1 SGHTA, CDR2 FQGNSA. The CDR3 is made up of 14 amino acids. With 1 base clipped from V and 16 bases from J, the junction kept 8 bases outside the gene matches. This chain's CDR3 is CASSLGLGQGAKFF. Written as DNA, the CDR3 is TGTGCCAGCAGCTTAGGCTTGGGACAGGGGGCTAAATTCTTC.

The chain is built from TRBV6-5 and TRBJ2-1; tentatively, D is TRBD1 or TRBD2 (5 bases each). Deletions cut 8 bases from V and 6 bases from J, with 20 bases between. CDR1 and CDR2 (germline): MNHEY, SVGAGI. The CDR3 length is 15 residues. CDR3 residues: CASRGESVIGNEQFF. The CDR3 DNA sequence: TGTGCCAGCCGAGGGGAGAGCGTTATCGGCAATGAGCAGTTCTTC.

The rearrangement joins TRBV14 to TRBJ2-1, with 7 nucleotides matching TRBD1. Germline CDR1 is SGHDN and CDR2 is FVKESK. The J segment lost 5 bases and the V segment lost 4 bases, leaving 5 bases of the junction unmatched. The CDR3 consists of 14 residues. For the CDR3, the DNA is TGTGCCAGCAGCCGGAACAGGGGAAACAATGAGCAGTTCTTC. Translating gives CASSRNRGNNEQFF. The complete variable domain, with remaining parts taken from reference TRBV14 and TRBJ2-1, reads EAGVTQFPSHSVIEKGQTVTLRCDPISGHDNLYWYRRVMGKEIKFLLHFVKESKQDESGMPNNRFLAERTGGTYSTLKVQPAELEDSGVYFCASSRNRGNNEQFFGPGTRLTVL.

The chain has TRBV4-1 and TRBJ2-5, with 15 bases matching TRBD2. Per the germline V gene, CDR1 is MGHRA and CDR2 is YSYEKL. Trimming removed 4 bases from V and 5 bases from J; junction bases left unmatched: 5. CDR3 length: 16 residues. The CDR3 DNA sequence: TGCGCCAGCAGCCGGACTAGCGGGGGGGCGGAGGAGACCCAGTACTTC. Amino acid sequence: CASSRTSGGAEETQYF.

The chain employs TRBV4-1 and TRBJ1-2; tentative D call: TRBD1 (5 bases). This CDR3 has 15 amino acids. CDR1 is MGHRA and CDR2 is YSYEKL in the germline V gene. The V gene lost 2 bases and the J gene lost 4 bases, with 14 bases spanning the gap. The CDR3 loop reads CASSQPLRDSYGYTF. Here the CDR3 DNA reads TGCGCCAGCAGCCAACCCCTCAGGGATTCCTATGGCTACACCTTC.

This rearrangement joins TRBV7-9 to TRBJ2-1; D ambiguous. The CDR3 contains 13 residues. V was shortened by 7 bases and J by 0 bases, with 7 bases between the two germline ends. Per germline, CDR1 SEHNR and CDR2 FQNEAQ (reference sequence). The CDR3 nucleotides read TGTGCCAGCATGGGCGGCTCCTACAATGAGCAGTTCTTC. It is translated as CASMGGSYNEQFF.

The chain joins TRBV29-1 to TRBJ1-1; D possibly corresponds to TRBD1 (5 bases). The V and J ends lost 3 bases and 5 bases respectively, with 16 bases between them. The CDR3 has 14 residues. Germline V gene data show CDR1 as SQVTM and CDR2 as ANQGSEA. CDR3 DNA: TGCAGCGTTGAGGGGGAGTCTAAACGGACTGAAGCTTTCTTT. Amino acids: CSVEGESKRTEAFF. Together with reference TRBV29-1 and TRBJ1-1, the CDR3 gives the full variable domain: SAVISQKPSRDICQRGTSLTIQCQVDSQVTMMFWYRQQPGQSLTLIATANQGSEATYESGFVIDKFPISRPNLTFSTLTVSNMSPEDSSIYLCSVEGESKRTEAFFGQGTRLTVV.

The chain links TRBV7-2 to TRBJ1-6; possibly TRBD1 for D (5 bases). V was trimmed by 5 bases and J by 2 bases, leaving 10 bases between them. The CDR3 covers 15 residues. CDR1 and CDR2 (germline): SGHTA, FQGNSA. The DNA for the CDR3 is TGTGCCAGCAGCGCGGGACTCACCTATAATTCACCCCTCCACTTT. Its protein is CASSAGLTYNSPLHF.

This chain uses TRBV19 with TRBJ1-2; D perhaps matches TRBD1 (5 bases). The V end was cut by 5 bases, the J end by 7 bases, with 14 bases between. The CDR3 totals 13 residues. Germline V CDR1 and CDR2: LNHDA, SQIVND (reference sequence). The CDR3 region is CASSRGGRLGYTF. CDR3 bases: TGTGCCAGTAGTCGGGGGGGAAGACTTGGCTACACCTTC.